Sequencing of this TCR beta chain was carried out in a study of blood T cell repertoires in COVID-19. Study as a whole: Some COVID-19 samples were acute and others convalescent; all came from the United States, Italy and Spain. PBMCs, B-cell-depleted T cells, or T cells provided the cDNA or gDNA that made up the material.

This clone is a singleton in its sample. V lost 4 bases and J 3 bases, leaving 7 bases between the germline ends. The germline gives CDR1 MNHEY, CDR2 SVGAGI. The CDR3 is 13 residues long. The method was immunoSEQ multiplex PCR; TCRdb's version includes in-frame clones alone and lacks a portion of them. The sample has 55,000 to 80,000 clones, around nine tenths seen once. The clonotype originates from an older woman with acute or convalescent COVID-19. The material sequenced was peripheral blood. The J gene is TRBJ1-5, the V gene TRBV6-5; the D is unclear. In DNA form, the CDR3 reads TGTGCCAGCAGTTCTCGGGTCAATCAGCCCCAGCATTTT. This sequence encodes CASSSRVNQPQHF.